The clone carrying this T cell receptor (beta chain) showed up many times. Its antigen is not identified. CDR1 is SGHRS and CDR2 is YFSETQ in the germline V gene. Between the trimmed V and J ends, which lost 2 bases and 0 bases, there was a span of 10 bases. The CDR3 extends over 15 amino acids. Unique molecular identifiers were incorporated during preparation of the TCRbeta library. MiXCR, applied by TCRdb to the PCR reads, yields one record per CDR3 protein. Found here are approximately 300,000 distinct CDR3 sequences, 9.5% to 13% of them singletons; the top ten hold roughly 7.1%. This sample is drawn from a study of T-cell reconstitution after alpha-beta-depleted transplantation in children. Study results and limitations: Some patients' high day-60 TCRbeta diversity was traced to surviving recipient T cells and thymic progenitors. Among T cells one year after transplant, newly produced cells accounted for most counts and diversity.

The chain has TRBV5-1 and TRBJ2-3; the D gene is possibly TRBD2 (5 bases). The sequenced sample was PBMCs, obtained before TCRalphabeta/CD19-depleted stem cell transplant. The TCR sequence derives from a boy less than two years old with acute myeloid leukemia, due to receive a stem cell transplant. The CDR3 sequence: CASSFSSGSTDTQYF. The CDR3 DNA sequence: TGCGCCAGCAGCTTCTCCAGCGGAAGCACAGATACGCAGTATTTT.